The 25 T cell receptor beta chains presented below share a single source sample, sequenced in a study of memory CD4+ T cells and cytomegalovirus serostatus. TCRdb's table, derived via immunoSEQ multiplex PCR, lists solely in-frame clones and lacks some. The profile shows approximately 61,000 clones, 60% to 85% of them singletons. Single viable CD3+CD4+CD8-CD45RO+ cells were sorted as the memory CD4+ T cells. The sequenced material came from memory CD4+ T cells from blood. The receptors come from an adult in good health and CMV-seronegative. Some clones in this sample may be carry-over from other donors' samples.

This clone was observed a single time. V and J are TRBV7-9 and TRBJ1-3; unclear D gene. Per germline, CDR1 SEHNR and CDR2 FQNEAQ (reference sequence). With 5 bases removed from V and 10 bases from J, the gap between germline ends came to 27 bases. The CDR3 runs 17 residues. The CDR3 DNA follows: TGTGCCAGCAGCCTTCGACCGCCTGGCGCTCACCTACGGACCATATATTTT. It specifies CASSLRPPGAHLRTIYF. The full variable domain, rest sourced from reference TRBV7-9 and TRBJ1-3, is DTGVSQNPRHKITKRGQNVTFRCDPISEHNRLYWYRQTLGQGPEFLTYFQNEAQLEKSRLLSDRFSAERPKGSFSTLEIQRTEQGDSAMYLCASSLRPPGAHLRTIYFGEGSWLTVV.

This clone was counted once. The DNA of the CDR3 is TGTGCCAGCAGCTCCTTTTCGGGATACAATGAGCAGTTCTTC. Translation gives CASSSFSGYNEQFF. The rearrangement links TRBV7-9 to TRBJ2-1; a possible D gene is TRBD2 (5 bases). The length of the CDR3 is 14 residues. Germline-derived CDR1 and CDR2 are SEHNR and FQNEAQ (reference sequence). Trimming removed 4 bases from V and 4 bases from J, with 11 bases in between.

The CDR3 coding sequence is TGTGCCAGCAGCTTAGGTTTAGCGGGTGTTATGGGAGAGACCCAGTACTTC. Amino acid sequence: CASSLGLAGVMGETQYF. The V gene is TRBV7-9, the J gene TRBJ2-5, with TRBD2 matching over 7 bases. In germline, CDR1 is SEHNR, CDR2 FQNEAQ (reference sequence). With 1 base clipped from V and 4 bases from J, the junction kept 12 bases outside the gene matches. The CDR3 has 17 amino acids.

The chain combines TRBV4-3 with TRBJ2-5; perhaps D is TRBD1 or TRBD2 (5 bases each). Germline CDR1 reads LGHNA; CDR2 reads YSLEER. This CDR3 region has 13 residues. V lost 1 base, J lost 10 bases, and 13 bases lay in between. Here the CDR3 reads CASSQVAAGGQYF. In DNA, the CDR3 is TGCGCCAGCAGCCAAGTCGCCGCTGGGGGCCAGTACTTC.

V usage is TRBV12-5 and J usage is TRBJ1-5; no firm D call. CDR1 and CDR2 (germline): LGHNT, FRNRAP. V lost 2 bases and J 6 bases, leaving 5 bases between the germline ends. The CDR3 runs to 12 residues. CDR3 in DNA: TGTGCTAGTGGTTTGTCGTCTCAGCCCCAGCATTTT. This sequence encodes CASGLSSQPQHF.

The V gene is TRBV27, the J gene TRBJ2-2, with a tentative D call TRBD2 (5 bases). Germline CDR1 MNHEY, CDR2 SMNVEV (reference sequence). This CDR3 is built from 17 residues. With 4 bases removed from V and 6 bases from J, the gap between germline ends came to 21 bases. The CDR3 is CASSSLLRAKAAGELFF. CDR3 bases: TGTGCCAGCAGTTCCCTACTTAGGGCTAAAGCGGCCGGGGAGCTGTTTTTT.

This chain joins TRBV11-2 and TRBJ2-3; tentative D call: TRBD1 (6 bases). This CDR3 has 13 amino acids. CDR1 is SGHAT, CDR2 FQNNGV, per germline. Trimming left V 3 bases short and J 3 bases short, with 7 bases between. Here the CDR3 reads CASSFTGTDTQYF. The DNA for the CDR3 is TGTGCCAGCAGCTTTACAGGGACAGATACGCAGTATTTT.

This chain uses TRBV19 with TRBJ2-2; perhaps TRBD2 as D (5 bases). Trimming shortened V by 1 base and J by 1 base, and 10 bases separated the two germline ends. CDR3 length equals 16 residues. The V gene's germline CDR1 is LNHDA and CDR2 SQIVND (reference sequence). The CDR3 DNA sequence: TGTGCCAGTAGTATAGGGAGCGGTAAGAACACCGGGGAGCTGTTTTTT. Translation: CASSIGSGKNTGELFF.

This chain links TRBV10-3 with TRBJ2-2, with D possibly matching TRBD1 (6 bases). Germline CDR1 reads ENHRY; CDR2 reads SYGVKD. Between the trimmed V and J ends, which lost 3 bases and 3 bases, there was a span of 11 bases. The CDR3 sequence is 15 residues long. CDR3 coding DNA: TGTGCCATCAGTGATTACAGGGATTACACCGGGGAGCTGTTTTTT. Its protein product is CAISDYRDYTGELFF.

This chain connects TRBV30 to TRBJ2-3, with D possibly matching TRBD2 (6 bases). This CDR3 has 17 residues. Germline V gene data show CDR1 as GTSNPN and CDR2 as SVGIG (reference sequence). Trimming left V 0 bases short and J 4 bases short, with 20 bases between. The CDR3 bases are TGTGCCTGGAGTGTATGGTCGGGGCGGGATAGGTCAGATACGCAGTATTTT. Encoded protein: CAWSVWSGRDRSDTQYF.

This clone has at least ten counts. This chain connects TRBV19 to TRBJ1-6, with no clear D. Deletions cut 5 bases from V and 9 bases from J, with 8 bases between. Looked up from germline, CDR1 is LNHDA and CDR2 is SQIVND (reference sequence). This CDR3 has 12 residues. The CDR3 sequence: CASSVNTSPLHF. CDR3 coding DNA: TGTGCCAGTAGTGTCAACACTTCACCCCTCCACTTT.

The rearrangement links TRBV19 to TRBJ1-6; TRBD1 agrees at 7 bases. J was trimmed by 5 bases and V by 7 bases; bases with no gene match: 8. This CDR3 comprises 15 residues. Germline CDR1 reads LNHDA; CDR2 reads SQIVND (reference sequence). The CDR3 nucleotides are TGTGCCAGTAACTCCTGGGGACAGCATAATTCACCCCTCCACTTT. It specifies CASNSWGQHNSPLHF.

This chain uses TRBV19 with TRBJ1-5; a weak D match, TRBD1 (5 bases). V dropped 3 bases and J dropped 9 bases, with 21 bases sitting between them. Germline loops: CDR1 LNHDA, CDR2 SQIVND (reference sequence). This CDR3 region has 16 residues. The CDR3 protein is CASSILGIVAGRPQHF. The DNA for the CDR3 is TGTGCCAGTAGTATTCTGGGGATTGTGGCGGGACGGCCCCAGCATTTT.

V is TRBV29-1 and J is TRBJ2-2, with no clear D. The germline V and J ends were trimmed by 4 bases and 0 bases, with 6 bases remaining between them. The CDR3 contains 13 residues. The V gene's germline CDR1 is SQVTM and CDR2 ANQGSEA. CDR3 nucleotides: TGCAGCGTTGGTAATCCGAACACCGGGGAGCTGTTTTTT. As protein: CSVGNPNTGELFF.

The V gene is TRBV28, the J gene TRBJ1-5, with TRBD1 matching over 9 bases. The germline CDR1 and CDR2 sequences are MDHEN and SYDVKM. The CDR3 sequence is 15 residues long. The J segment lost 3 bases and the V segment lost 4 bases, leaving 4 bases of the junction unmatched. CDR3 DNA sequence: TGTGCCAGCAGTTCCGGGACAGGGTACAATCAGCCCCAGCATTTT. Residues: CASSSGTGYNQPQHF.

This clone was picked up a small number of times. This rearrangement joins TRBV5-1 to TRBJ2-7; D is possibly TRBD1 (6 bases). The germline V gene encodes CDR1 SGHRS and CDR2 YFSETQ. V lost 2 bases and J lost 0, with 12 bases in between. This CDR3 contains 15 residues. CDR3 DNA: TGCGCCAGCAGCTTAGGGGGATACATCTCCTACGAGCAGTACTTC. It is translated as CASSLGGYISYEQYF.

The V call is TRBV27, the J call TRBJ2-7; TRBD2 matches at 9 bases. The V segment lost 0 bases and the J segment 0 bases; nucleotides outside the gene matches: 18. Germline-derived CDR1 and CDR2 are MNHEY and SMNVEV (reference sequence). The CDR3 spans 21 residues. The CDR3: CASSLSGGGGPLAGSSYEQYF. Here the CDR3 DNA reads TGTGCCAGCAGTTTATCAGGCGGGGGGGGCCCGCTAGCGGGGAGCTCCTACGAGCAGTACTTC.

The chain carries TRBV11-2 and TRBJ2-5; no clear D gene. Trimming cost V 6 bases and J 4 bases, with 12 bases left between them. Germline lookup yields CDR1 SGHAT and CDR2 FQNNGV. The CDR3 is made up of 13 amino acids. The CDR3 sequence: CASSFHPGETQYF. CDR3 bases: TGTGCCAGCAGTTTTCACCCGGGAGAGACCCAGTACTTC.

The chain combines TRBV9 with TRBJ2-7, with D maybe TRBD1 (5 bases). Trimming removed 0 bases from V and 2 bases from J, with 9 bases in between. The CDR3 is 14 residues long. Germline V lookup: CDR1 SGDLS, CDR2 YYNGEE. The DNA of the CDR3 is TGTGCCAGCAGCGTAGCTACAGGTCCCTACGAGCAGTACTTC. This codes for CASSVATGPYEQYF. Complete variable domain (other parts from reference TRBV9 and TRBJ2-7): DSGVTQTPKHLITATGQRVTLRCSPRSGDLSVYWYQQSLDQGLQFLIQYYNGEERAKGNILERFSAQQFPDLHSELNLSSLELGDSALYFCASSVATGPYEQYFGPGTRLTVT.

The genes are TRBV7-2 and TRBJ2-7; TRBD1 or TRBD2 may be the D gene (7 bases each). The V end was cut by 0 bases, the J end by 5 bases, with 14 bases between. There are 15 residues in the CDR3. Germline values: CDR1 SGHTA, CDR2 FQGNSA. CDR3 amino acids: CASSLAHRGGDEQYF. Written as DNA, the CDR3 is TGTGCCAGCAGCTTAGCGCACAGGGGAGGGGACGAGCAGTACTTC. Drawing the rest from reference TRBV7-2 and TRBJ2-7, the complete variable domain is GAGVSQSPSNKVTEKGKDVELRCDPISGHTALYWYRQSLGQGLEFLIYFQGNSAPDKSGLPSDRFSAERTGGSVSTLTIQRTQQEDSAVYLCASSLAHRGGDEQYFGPGTRLTVT.

This clone came up once. For the CDR3, the DNA is TGCGCCAGCAGCTTCGGGACAGGTTGGGTGAACACTGAAGCTTTCTTT. Its protein is CASSFGTGWVNTEAFF. The chain is built from TRBV5-1 and TRBJ1-1; 8 bases are shared with TRBD1. The CDR3 is 16 residues long. Germline V CDR1 and CDR2: SGHRS, YFSETQ. V lost 2 bases and J lost 0; bases outside the gene matches: 6.

The chain links TRBV5-1 to TRBJ2-7, with D maybe TRBD1 (6 bases). This CDR3 has 18 residues. Germline V gives CDR1 SGHRS, CDR2 YFSETQ. Trimming cost V 5 bases and J 4 bases, with 28 bases left between them. Here the CDR3 reads CASSKRERQVVGFYEQYF. The CDR3 bases are TGCGCCAGCAGTAAAAGGGAGAGACAGGTTGTGGGATTTTACGAGCAGTACTTC.

The V gene is TRBV30, the J gene TRBJ1-2; D is unresolved. The CDR3 contains 12 residues. The V gene's germline CDR1 is GTSNPN and CDR2 SVGIG (reference sequence). The V end was cut by 4 bases, the J end by 8 bases, with 14 bases between. DNA for the CDR3: TGTGCCTGGATCGACTTCGGGAGGGGCTACACCTTC. Its protein is CAWIDFGRGYTF.

The chain couples TRBV28 to TRBJ2-5; possible D gene TRBD1, 6 bases. CDR1 is MDHEN and CDR2 is SYDVKM in the germline V gene. The CDR3 runs to 13 residues. The V gene lost 8 bases and the J gene lost 5 bases, with 15 bases spanning the gap. CDR3 in DNA: TGTGCCAGCCACAGGGTATCCAGGGAGACCCAGTACTTC. This encodes CASHRVSRETQYF.

The rearrangement joins TRBV30 to TRBJ1-2, with a possible D match to TRBD1 (5 bases). Trimming shortened V by 3 bases and J by 0 bases, and 14 bases separated the two germline ends. This CDR3 is 15 amino acids long. CDR1 is GTSNPN, CDR2 SVGIG, per germline (reference sequence). The CDR3 sequence: CAWRRGLTANYGYTF. The CDR3, as DNA: TGTGCCTGGAGGCGGGGACTAACAGCTAACTATGGCTACACCTTC. Using reference TRBV30 and TRBJ1-2 for the parts outside the CDR3, the full variable domain is SQTIHQWPATLVQPVGSPLSLECTVEGTSNPNLYWYRQAAGRGLQLLFYSVGIGQISSEVPQNLSASRPQDRQFILSSKKLLLSDSGFYLCAWRRGLTANYGYTFGSGTRLTVV.